The next 27 T cell receptor beta chains were all read from a single sample in a study of CD8 T cells in Susac syndrome. A quantity of 0.5 to 1 ug RNA underwent reverse transcription using random hexamers. TCRdb re-called the immunoSEQ multiplex PCR reads through MiXCR, storing one row per CDR3 protein. Here the sample spans under 150,000 distinct CDR3 sequences, approximately 96% being singletons. The source material was CD4+ T cells from PBMCs. The receptors were sampled from a human donor with Susac syndrome.

The J gene is TRBJ1-5, the V gene TRBV20-1; D is perhaps TRBD1 (6 bases). V was cut by 6 bases and J by 0 bases, with 12 bases left in between. The germline V gene has CDR1 DFQATT and CDR2 SNEGSKA (reference sequence). The CDR3 has 14 amino acids. CDR3 sequence (DNA): TGCAGTGCCCAGCAGGGGTCTAGCAATCAGCCCCAGCATTTT. Amino acid sequence: CSAQQGSSNQPQHF.

The chain has TRBV29-1 and TRBJ2-1, with 10 bases fitting TRBD2. CDR3 length equals 15 residues. Losses at the gene ends were 6 bases for V and 1 base for J; bases not matched to a gene: 6. Germline CDR1 SQVTM, CDR2 ANQGSEA. The CDR3 spells CSVCVAGGSYNEQFF. The CDR3 DNA follows: TGCAGCGTATGTGTAGCGGGAGGATCCTACAATGAGCAGTTCTTC.

This chain joins TRBV7-9 and TRBJ1-4; D remains unclear. The CDR3 has 15 residues. Trimming took off 4 bases at V and 3 bases at J, with 12 bases between the two ends. The germline V gene has CDR1 SEHNR and CDR2 FQNEAQ (reference sequence). CDR3 bases: TGTGCCAGCAGCTCCTGGACGGAGTCTAATGAAAAACTGTTTTTT. As protein: CASSSWTESNEKLFF.

The chain is built from TRBV6-6 and TRBJ1-1; D may be TRBD1 (5 bases). CDR1 MNHNY and CDR2 SVGAGI come from the germline V gene (reference sequence). V was clipped by 5 bases and J by 10 bases, with 17 bases between them. The CDR3 length is 13 residues. The CDR3 sequence: CASSRLQGDGAFF. The CDR3, as DNA: TGTGCCAGCAGTCGACTTCAGGGCGATGGAGCTTTCTTT.

The chain recombines TRBV18 with TRBJ1-1, with D tentatively TRBD1 (5 bases). CDR1 KGHSH and CDR2 LQKENI come from the germline V gene. V was clipped by 3 bases and J by 7 bases, with 15 bases between them. This CDR3 comprises 14 residues. The CDR3 DNA reads TGTGCCAGCTCACCGCAGGGACCGACGAATGAAGCTTTCTTT. Its protein product is CASSPQGPTNEAFF.

V usage is TRBV7-9 and J usage is TRBJ1-6; D remains ambiguous. The CDR3 is made up of 14 amino acids. Trimming removed 8 bases at V and 4 bases at J, with 12 bases between. CDR1 is SEHNR, CDR2 FQNEAQ, per germline (reference sequence). CDR3 DNA: TGTGCCAGCCGGCGGGCCGAGTATAATTCACCCCTCCACTTT. Its translation: CASRRAEYNSPLHF.

This CDR3 reads CASSKGLAELYEQFF. CDR3 DNA: TGTGCCAGCAGTAAGGGGCTAGCCGAGTTATATGAGCAGTTCTTC. V is TRBV5-4 and J is TRBJ2-1; D might be TRBD1 or TRBD2, each matching 5 bases. V was pared by 5 bases and J by 8 bases, with 20 bases between. The CDR3 spans 15 residues. Germline lookup yields CDR1 SGHNT and CDR2 YYREEE (reference sequence).

The rearrangement uses TRBV7-3 and TRBJ1-1; D is ambiguous. Trimming stripped 1 base from V and 1 base from J, with 13 bases between. The CDR3 consists of 16 residues. Germline V gene data show CDR1 as SGHTA and CDR2 as FQGTGA. CDR3 sequence reads: CASSLIYRQGNTEAFF. CDR3 in DNA: TGTGCCAGCAGCTTAATCTACCGGCAAGGGAACACTGAAGCTTTCTTT.

V gene TRBV23-1 combines with J gene TRBJ2-3, with 9 bases fitting TRBD1. TRBV23-1 carries the ORF label, with uncertain function. The trim removed 3 bases at V and 2 bases at J, leaving 15 bases unmatched. The CDR3 has 19 amino acids. The CDR3 reads CASSHTLVRDREFTDTQYF. For the CDR3, the DNA is TGCGCCAGCAGTCACACCCTTGTCCGGGACAGGGAGTTCACAGATACGCAGTATTTT.

The rearrangement links TRBV5-1 to TRBJ2-5; D not resolved. Trimming left V 4 bases short and J 1 base short, with 17 bases between. The CDR3 is 16 residues long. Germline lookup yields CDR1 SGHRS and CDR2 YFSETQ. CDR3: CASSIDRGRAQETQYF. The CDR3 DNA sequence: TGCGCCAGCAGCATCGACCGTGGAAGGGCCCAAGAGACCCAGTACTTC.

This clonotype was seen more than once but under ten times. This chain uses TRBV12-3 or TRBV12-4 with TRBJ1-2; maybe TRBD1 (5 bases). This CDR3 contains 14 residues. V shed 5 bases and J shed 2 bases, with 12 bases lying between them. The CDR3 here is CASSRGTVNYGYTF. The CDR3 DNA is TGTGCCAGCAGTAGAGGGACGGTGAACTATGGCTACACCTTC.

The rearrangement links TRBV14 to TRBJ2-5, with 11 positions matching TRBD1. V was pared by 7 bases and J by 4 bases, with 8 bases of the junction left unmatched. CDR1 SGHDN and CDR2 FVKESK come from the germline V gene. The CDR3 sequence is 15 residues long. The CDR3 DNA reads as TGTGCCAGCACCAAGGGACAGGGGGGGTCAGAGACCCAGTACTTC. Translation: CASTKGQGGSETQYF.

This clonotype has a single count. DNA for the CDR3: TGTGCCAGCAGTTTAGGTCTCCATCTCGCTGGAAACACCATATATTTT. Translation gives CASSLGLHLAGNTIYF. The chain recombines TRBV28 with TRBJ1-3; D remains unclear. The V gene lost 2 bases and the J gene lost 2 bases, with 13 bases spanning the gap. The CDR3 runs to 16 residues. Germline V gene data show CDR1 as MDHEN and CDR2 as SYDVKM.

This chain joins TRBV12-3 or TRBV12-4 and TRBJ2-2; D gene uncertain. The CDR3 covers 10 residues. The CDR3 DNA is TGTGTCTCGGGCACCGGGGAGCTGTTTTTT. Encoded protein: CVSGTGELFF.

This chain connects TRBV7-9 to TRBJ2-7; maybe TRBD1 (6 bases). V was shortened by 9 bases and J by 0 bases, with 18 bases between the two germline ends. The CDR3 extends over 15 amino acids. Germline V gives CDR1 SEHNR, CDR2 FQNEAQ (reference sequence). CDR3 in amino acids: CASISTGLSSYEQYF. As DNA, the CDR3 is TGTGCCAGTATTTCGACAGGCCTGAGCTCCTACGAGCAGTACTTC.

This sequence joins TRBV14 and TRBJ2-4; no reliable D call. The CDR3 runs 16 residues. Germline V gene sequence: CDR1 SGHDN, CDR2 FVKESK. V lost 1 base and J lost 0, with 10 bases in between. In DNA form, the CDR3 reads TGTGCCAGCAGCCAAGTAATTCCTGGAGCCAAAAACATTCAGTACTTC. Translated: CASSQVIPGAKNIQYF.

V is TRBV3-1 and J is TRBJ2-7; D is undetermined. V lost 0 bases, J lost 3 bases, and 9 bases lay in between. The CDR3 is made up of 14 amino acids. Germline values: CDR1 LGHDT, CDR2 YNNKEL (reference sequence). The CDR3 loop reads CASSQDAASYEQYF. In DNA form, the CDR3 reads TGTGCCAGCAGCCAAGATGCGGCCAGCTACGAGCAGTACTTC.

The rearrangement uses TRBV12-3 or TRBV12-4 and TRBJ1-3; no reliable D call. CDR3 length: 12 residues. Trimming took off 1 base at V and 4 bases at J, with 2 bases between the two ends. The CDR3 loop is CASSLGGNTIYF. The CDR3 DNA follows: TGTGCCAGCAGTTTAGGCGGAAACACCATATATTTT.

The chain couples TRBV7-3 to TRBJ2-3; D perhaps matches TRBD2 (6 bases). The V end lost 6 bases, the J end lost 6 bases, and 10 bases lay between the germline ends. In germline, CDR1 is SGHTA, CDR2 FQGTGA. The CDR3 totals 12 residues. The CDR3 protein is CASSSGGDTQYF. In DNA form, the CDR3 reads TGTGCCAGCAGTTCAGGAGGGGATACGCAGTATTTT.

The V and J genes are TRBV2 and TRBJ2-5, with 9 nucleotides matching TRBD1. V trimming: 4 bases; J trimming: 1 base; junction bases outside the gene matches: 7. Per the germline V gene, CDR1 is SNHLY and CDR2 is FYNNEI. This CDR3 is 16 amino acids long. Here the CDR3 reads CASSVTGGSSQETQYF. For the CDR3, the DNA is TGTGCCAGCAGTGTGACAGGGGGATCTTCCCAAGAGACCCAGTACTTC.

The genes are TRBV3-1 and TRBJ1-1, with D perhaps TRBD1 (6 bases). V lost 4 bases and J lost 1, with 10 bases in between. Germline lookup yields CDR1 LGHDT and CDR2 YNNKEL (reference sequence). The CDR3 sequence is 14 residues long. CDR3 nucleotide sequence: TGTGCCAGCAGCCGAGTACAGGGGAACACTGAAGCTTTCTTT. Its translation is CASSRVQGNTEAFF.

The genes are TRBV7-3 and TRBJ1-2; 12 bases align to TRBD1. With V trimmed by 5 bases and J by 3 bases, 7 bases remained unmatched. This CDR3 comprises 16 residues. CDR1 and CDR2 from the germline V gene are SGHTA and FQGTGA. The CDR3 sequence: CASSRGGQGADYGYTF. The CDR3 nucleotides read TGTGCCAGCAGCCGGGGGGGACAGGGGGCTGACTATGGCTACACCTTC.

The genes are TRBV6-5 and TRBJ2-6, with 10 bases identical to TRBD2. J gave up 0 bases and V 2 bases, and 4 bases lay outside the gene matches. Germline V gene data show CDR1 as MNHEY and CDR2 as SVGAGI. CDR3 length: 18 amino acids. In nucleotides, the CDR3 is TGTGCCAGCAGTTACCGACTAGCGGGTAGCTCTGGGGCCAACGTCCTGACTTTC. Amino acid sequence: CASSYRLAGSSGANVLTF.

The chain recombines TRBV6-4 with TRBJ2-3, with TRBD2 matching over 15 bases. Germline V gives CDR1 MRHNA, CDR2 SNTAGT. J was trimmed by 4 bases and V by 10 bases; bases with no gene match: 6. The CDR3 runs 15 residues. This chain's CDR3 is CATGTSGGTPDTQYF. DNA for the CDR3: TGTGCCACCGGGACTAGCGGGGGGACCCCAGATACGCAGTATTTT.

The rearrangement links TRBV3-1 to TRBJ1-2, with 11 bases fitting TRBD1. The V gene's germline CDR1 is LGHDT and CDR2 YNNKEL (reference sequence). The J segment lost 8 bases and the V segment lost 3 bases, leaving 8 bases of the junction unmatched. There are 15 residues in the CDR3. CDR3 nucleotide sequence: TGTGCCAGCAGCCAGGGACAGGGGGTGGCTTCGGGCTACACCTTC. Translated, it gives CASSQGQGVASGYTF. The full variable domain, with the rest looked up from reference TRBV3-1 and TRBJ1-2, is DTAVSQTPKYLVTQMGNDKSIKCEQNLGHDTMYWYKQDSKKFLKIMFSYNNKELIINETVPNRFSPKSPDKAHLNLHINSLELGDSAVYFCASSQGQGVASGYTFGSGTRLTVV.

J is TRBJ2-3 and V is TRBV29-1; D remains ambiguous. V gave up 4 bases and J gave up 4 bases, with 12 bases separating them. The germline V gene encodes CDR1 SQVTM and CDR2 ANQGSEA. This CDR3 spans 13 amino acids. The chain's CDR3 is CSVAALMADTQYF. CDR3 nucleotides: TGCAGCGTTGCAGCCCTGATGGCAGATACGCAGTATTTT.

This rearrangement joins TRBV2 to TRBJ2-7; D may be TRBD1 or TRBD2 (5 bases each). The germline V gene has CDR1 SNHLY and CDR2 FYNNEI. Trimming left V 10 bases short and J 2 bases short, with 21 bases between. This CDR3 has 15 amino acids. This chain's CDR3 is CATKLERDVTYEQYF. CDR3 nucleotides: TGTGCCACCAAATTAGAACGGGACGTTACCTACGAGCAGTACTTC.